The entry that follows covers one T cell receptor (beta chain) sequence. This specimen comes from a study of cytomegalovirus exposure and HLA in healthy donors. Study overall: Drawn from HLA-typed donors, about 82 million unique TCRs were held in an early data release.

Amplification used 60 Vbeta primers and 13 Jbeta primers. TCRdb's table, derived via immunoSEQ multiplex PCR, lists solely in-frame clones and lacks some. The sample holds around 150,000 clones; about 85% are singletons and the top ten take almost 2.5%. The CDR3 is 14 amino acids. V was trimmed by 6 bases and J by 4 bases, leaving 10 bases between them. Germline loops: CDR1 LGHNT, CDR2 FRNRAP. The rearrangement joins TRBV12-5 to TRBJ2-6; possibly TRBD1 for D (6 bases). The material sequenced was PBMCs. The TCR sequence derives from a boy aged 2 to 9 in good health and CMV-seronegative. CDR3 nucleotides: TGTGCTAGTGGGAGGGGGACCGGGGCCAACGTCCTGACTTTC. This sequence encodes CASGRGTGANVLTF.